Sequencing of this T cell receptor beta chain was carried out in a study of cytomegalovirus exposure and HLA in healthy donors. Study-level information: Counted in an early data release were about 80 million unique TCRs from HLA-typed donors. Study-level findings and limits: Differences between HLA loci emerged in a later analysis of TCR association rates, with DRB1 most and HLA-C fewest. In a later analysis, the majority of CMV-associated beta chains seemingly showed HLA restriction. Solely CMV serostatus was available to characterize immune exposure.

Trimming removed 5 bases from V and 6 bases from J, with 11 bases in between. Per the germline V gene, CDR1 is SGHTA and CDR2 is FQGNSA. The CDR3 extends over 12 amino acids. About this clone: Its target is unknown.

The PCR was carried out with 60 Vbeta primers and 13 Jbeta primers. TCRdb's table, derived via immunoSEQ multiplex PCR, lists solely in-frame clones and lacks some. Counted here are some 190,000 clones, around 82% occurring once; the ten biggest clones make up roughly 1.7%. Sequencing used PBMCs. The TCR was taken from a man in his forties in good health and CMV-seropositive. The chain couples TRBV7-2 to TRBJ2-7; D unclear. The CDR3 here is CASSPSRVEQYF. DNA for the CDR3: TGTGCCAGCAGCCCTAGTCGGGTCGAGCAGTACTTC. Using reference TRBV7-2 and TRBJ2-7 for the parts outside the CDR3, the full variable domain is GAGVSQSPSNKVTEKGKDVELRCDPISGHTALYWYRQSLGQGLEFLIYFQGNSAPDKSGLPSDRFSAERTGGSVSTLTIQRTQQEDSAVYLCASSPSRVEQYFGPGTRLTVT.